A selection of T cell receptor beta chains follows, all from one sample in a study of shared clonotypes between healthy human individuals. Method: immunoSEQ multiplex PCR; TCRdb's copy keeps in-frame clones and lacks some. The repertoire holds around 700,000 clones, with roughly 70% as singletons. Sequencing input: memory CD4+ T cells sorted from blood. The source of these receptors is a woman aged 25 to 39 in good health. The CDR3 runs from the conserved cysteine through the conserved F or W. The D gene is left open where the match is weak. Size is stated for part of the rows, as once, few or many counts, or as a class when the clone is expanded.

V,D,J,size,DNA,CDR3
TRBV27,TRBD1,TRBJ2-2,-,TGTGCCAGCAGTTCCCCCAGGGGGCGAACCGGGGAGCTGTTTTTT,CASSSPRGRTGELFF
TRBV7-7,-,TRBJ2-7,-,TGTGCCAGCAGCCCGGGTGCGGCAGATATTTACGAGCAGTACTTC,CASSPGAADIYEQYF
TRBV28,-,TRBJ2-7,-,TGTGCCAGCAGCCGCAGACCGGAGGCGGGCTACGAGCAGTACTTC,CASSRRPEAGYEQYF
TRBV5-1,-,TRBJ2-3,-,TGCGCCAGCAGCCTCGAGGGCCGATGGGACACAGATACGCAGTATTTT,CASSLEGRWDTDTQYF
TRBV29-1,TRBD2,TRBJ2-7,-,TGCAGCGTTGTACTAGCGGGTAGATACGAGCAGTACTTC,CSVVLAGRYEQYF
TRBV13,TRBD1,TRBJ1-6,-,TGTGCCAGCAGCAGACAGGGGGCAAGAGATAATTCACCCCTCCACTTT,CASSRQGARDNSPLHF
TRBV4-2,TRBD2,TRBJ2-1,-,TGTGCCAGCAGCCCTACTCTAGCGGGAGGAGCCTACAATGAGCAGTTCTTC,CASSPTLAGGAYNEQFF
TRBV7-6,TRBD1,TRBJ2-7,few,TGTGCCAGCAGCCCTGGGACAGGGAACCACGAGCAGTACTTC,CASSPGTGNHEQYF
TRBV5-1,-,TRBJ1-5,few,TGCGCCAGCAGCTTGGGACCTTTACGGGGCAATCAGCCCCAGCATTTT,CASSLGPLRGNQPQHF
TRBV5-1,-,TRBJ2-3,-,TGCGCCAGCAGCTTGGCGGTCTCCGAAGATACGCAGTATTTT,CASSLAVSEDTQYF
TRBV6-1,-,TRBJ1-1,-,TGTGCCAGCAGTGCCCGCGGGGGAAACACTGAAGCTTTCTTT,CASSARGGNTEAFF
TRBV2,-,TRBJ2-5,-,TGTGCCAGCAGTGGCCAAGCGGGAGAGACCCAGTACTTC,CASSGQAGETQYF
TRBV2,-,TRBJ2-3,-,TGTGCCAGCAGTGAAACTGGGGGTTATACGCAGTATTTT,CASSETGGYTQYF
TRBV25-1,-,TRBJ1-4,-,TGTGCCAGCAGTGAGACAGCTAAAAATGAAAAACTGTTTTTT,CASSETAKNEKLFF
TRBV6-1,-,TRBJ2-4,-,TGTGCCAGCAGTGAGCTTAGTCCGCCCCTTCAGTACTTC,CASSELSPPLQYF
TRBV15,TRBD2,TRBJ2-5,-,TGTGCCACCAGCAGACCCGGGACTAGCGGGAGTAAGACCCAGTACTTC,CATSRPGTSGSKTQYF
TRBV19,-,TRBJ2-7,-,TGTGCCAGTAGTATTTTGGGCACTTCCTACGAGCAGTACTTC,CASSILGTSYEQYF
TRBV9,TRBD2,TRBJ2-7,-,TGTGCCAGCAGCGCAGGGACTAGCGATATCTACGAGCAGTACTTC,CASSAGTSDIYEQYF
TRBV19,-,TRBJ1-5,few,TGTGCCAGTAGTATATCTGCGGATCAGCCCCAGCATTTT,CASSISADQPQHF
TRBV9,TRBD1,TRBJ2-7,-,TGTGCCAGCAGCGCGACAGGGTCGGCCTACGAGCAGTACTTC,CASSATGSAYEQYF
TRBV6-5,-,TRBJ2-5,-,TGTGCCAGCAGTTACGGGGGGGAGACCCAGTACTTC,CASSYGGETQYF
TRBV19,-,TRBJ1-1,-,TGTGCCAGTAGTACGGGGGGGAACACTGAAGCTTTCTTT,CASSTGGNTEAFF
TRBV29-1,-,TRBJ1-1,many,TGCAGCGTTGGTCTAATAGGCACTGAAGCTTTCTTT,CSVGLIGTEAFF
TRBV28,-,TRBJ2-5,few,TGTGCCAGCAGTTTAAGTGCCAGGGGAGAGACCCAGTACTTC,CASSLSARGETQYF
TRBV6-1,-,TRBJ2-7,-,TGTGCCAGCAGTGCCGGTCCTTGGAGGTGGGCCTACGAGCAGTACTTC,CASSAGPWRWAYEQYF
TRBV7-3,-,TRBJ2-2,-,TGTGCCAGCAGCGTGGGTCTAGCAGACACCGGGGAGCTGTTTTTT,CASSVGLADTGELFF
TRBV30,TRBD2,TRBJ2-7,few,TGTGCCTGGAGGGGGGGGATGGGAAACGAGCAGTACTTC,CAWRGGMGNEQYF
TRBV19,-,TRBJ2-7,-,TGTGCCAGTAGTATCCAGGGGCAGGACCTCTCCTACGAGCAGTACTTC,CASSIQGQDLSYEQYF
TRBV10-3,-,TRBJ2-1,-,TGTGCCATCAGTCCCTCGCAACGGGATGAGCAGTTCTTC,CAISPSQRDEQFF
TRBV7-2,-,TRBJ1-2,-,TGTGCCAGCAGCTTAACCTCGGGCTACACCTTC,CASSLTSGYTF
TRBV4-1,-,TRBJ1-5,-,TGCGCCAGCAGCCAAGACACGAACAATCAGCCCCAGCATTTT,CASSQDTNNQPQHF
TRBV10-2,TRBD2,TRBJ2-7,once,TGCGCCAGCAGTGGGACTAGCGGGATCCCCATCTACGAGCAGTACTTC,CASSGTSGIPIYEQYF
TRBV4-1,-,TRBJ2-3,few,TGCGCCAGCAGCCAAGTAGATCTAGTCGTATTCGATACGCAGTATTTT,CASSQVDLVVFDTQYF
TRBV7-2,-,TRBJ2-7,-,TGTGCCAGCAGCCTCGCCTCCGGGACCACCTACGAGCAGTACTTC,CASSLASGTTYEQYF
TRBV25-1,-,TRBJ2-3,few,TGTGCCAGCAGTGAACCTGGGACTAGCACAGATACGCAGTATTTT,CASSEPGTSTDTQYF
TRBV15,-,TRBJ2-5,-,TGTGCCACCAGCAGAGATGCCGGACGGAAGACCCAGTACTTC,CATSRDAGRKTQYF
TRBV7-6,TRBD1,TRBJ1-5,many,TGTGCCAGCAGCCCCTCGACAGGGTCGGACAATCAGCCCCAGCATTTT,CASSPSTGSDNQPQHF
TRBV7-2,TRBD2,TRBJ2-1,-,TGTGCCAGCAGCTTGGGACTACGGTACAATGAGCAGTTCTTC,CASSLGLRYNEQFF
TRBV6-1,TRBD1,TRBJ2-5,-,TGTGCCAGCAGTACTACCGGGACAGGGAAAGAGACCCAGTACTTC,CASSTTGTGKETQYF
TRBV18,-,TRBJ1-3,-,TGTGCCAGCTCCTACCAATCCTCTGGAAACACCATATATTTT,CASSYQSSGNTIYF
TRBV7-8,TRBD1,TRBJ2-1,-,TGTGCCAGCAGCTTAGAGGTCTACAGGGGTGAGCAGTTCTTC,CASSLEVYRGEQFF
TRBV19,TRBD2,TRBJ2-3,few,TGTGCCAGCAGGACTAGCGGGAGTACAGATACGCAGTATTTT,CASRTSGSTDTQYF
TRBV29-1,TRBD2,TRBJ2-1,-,TGCAGCGTTCCTGGGACTAGCGGATACAATGAGCAGTTCTTC,CSVPGTSGYNEQFF
TRBV15,-,TRBJ2-3,-,TGTGCCACCCTTAATTCGGCCACAGATACGCAGTATTTT,CATLNSATDTQYF
TRBV10-1,TRBD1,TRBJ2-7,-,TGCGCCAGCAGGGGGACAGAGAGCTCCTACGAGCAGTACTTC,CASRGTESSYEQYF
TRBV29-1,-,TRBJ1-5,-,TGCAGCGTCGGAGAAAAGGGACAGCCCCAGCATTTT,CSVGEKGQPQHF
TRBV7-2,-,TRBJ2-2,-,TGTGCCAGCAGCTGGTTTCGACAAACCACCGGGGAGCTGTTTTTT,CASSWFRQTTGELFF
TRBV18,-,TRBJ1-1,-,TGTGCCAGCTCAGGACGCAACACTGAAGCTTTCTTT,CASSGRNTEAFF
TRBV28,-,TRBJ1-1,-,TGTGCCAGCAGTTTAAGGGCAGAAGCTTTCTTT,CASSLRAEAFF
TRBV19,-,TRBJ2-7,-,TGTGCCAGTAGTGTTTCCGGGACCCCTTACGAGCAGTACTTC,CASSVSGTPYEQYF
TRBV28,-,TRBJ1-1,-,TGTGCCAGCAGTGTATTGAGGACCGTTGAAGCTTTCTTT,CASSVLRTVEAFF
TRBV29-1,TRBD1,TRBJ1-4,-,TGCAGCGTTGCGACAGGGGAAAATGAAAAACTGTTTTTT,CSVATGENEKLFF
TRBV29-1,-,TRBJ2-7,-,TGCAGCGTTGGAGTCGCGGAGGAGCAGTACTTC,CSVGVAEEQYF
TRBV30,TRBD1,TRBJ2-7,-,TGTGCCTATCAACGGGACAGTCCCTACGAGCAGTACTTC,CAYQRDSPYEQYF
TRBV19,-,TRBJ1-2,-,TGTGCCAGTAGTATTAGAGAAAATGGCTACACCTTC,CASSIRENGYTF
TRBV2,TRBD1,TRBJ2-6,-,TGTGCCAGCAGTTACAGGGGTGGGGCCAACGTCCTGACTTTC,CASSYRGGANVLTF
TRBV2,-,TRBJ2-7,-,TGTGCCAGCAGTGTGACCTACGAGCAGTACTTC,CASSVTYEQYF
TRBV5-1,-,TRBJ1-2,-,TGCGCCAGCAGCTTGGCACCCAACTATGGCTACACCTTC,CASSLAPNYGYTF
TRBV6-5,-,TRBJ2-1,-,TGTGCCAGCAGTTATGGACAGTCCTCCTACAATGAGCAGTTCTTC,CASSYGQSSYNEQFF
TRBV10-3,TRBD2,TRBJ2-5,-,TGTGCCATCAGTGAAGGGACTAGCGGGAGAGGAGAGACCCAGTACTTC,CAISEGTSGRGETQYF